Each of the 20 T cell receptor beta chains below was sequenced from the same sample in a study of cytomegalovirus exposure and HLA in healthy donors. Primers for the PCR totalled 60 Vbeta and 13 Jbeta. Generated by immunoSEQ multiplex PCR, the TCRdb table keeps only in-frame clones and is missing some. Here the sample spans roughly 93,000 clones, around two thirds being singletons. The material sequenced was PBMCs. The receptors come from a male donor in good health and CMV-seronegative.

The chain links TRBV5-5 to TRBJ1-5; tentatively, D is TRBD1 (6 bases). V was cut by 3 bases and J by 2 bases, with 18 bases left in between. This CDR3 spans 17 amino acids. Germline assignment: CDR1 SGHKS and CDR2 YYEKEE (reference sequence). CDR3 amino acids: CASSSQGLRWGNQPQHF. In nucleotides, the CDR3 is TGTGCCAGCAGCTCTCAGGGGTTACGGTGGGGCAATCAGCCCCAGCATTTT.

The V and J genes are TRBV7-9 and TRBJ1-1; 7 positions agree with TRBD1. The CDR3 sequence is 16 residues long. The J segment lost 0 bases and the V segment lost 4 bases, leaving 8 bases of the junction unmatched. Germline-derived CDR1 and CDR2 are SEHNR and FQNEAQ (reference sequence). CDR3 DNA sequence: TGTGCCAGCAGCTCCCCCTATCAGGGGGTGAACACTGAAGCTTTCTTT. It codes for CASSSPYQGVNTEAFF.

This chain's CDR3 is CASFIPRVGSYEQYF. In DNA form, the CDR3 reads TGTGCCAGCTTTATCCCCCGGGTCGGTTCCTACGAGCAGTACTTC. The rearrangement joins TRBV6-1 to TRBJ2-7; no clear D gene. The CDR3 totals 15 residues. V lost 8 bases, J lost 1 base, and 18 bases lay in between. Germline lookup yields CDR1 MNHNS and CDR2 SASEGT.

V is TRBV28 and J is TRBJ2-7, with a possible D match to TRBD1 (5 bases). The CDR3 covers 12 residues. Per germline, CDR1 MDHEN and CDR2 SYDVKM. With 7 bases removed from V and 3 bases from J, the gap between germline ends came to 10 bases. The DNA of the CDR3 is TGTGCCAGCACCCCAAGGGGCTACGAGCAGTACTTC. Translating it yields CASTPRGYEQYF.

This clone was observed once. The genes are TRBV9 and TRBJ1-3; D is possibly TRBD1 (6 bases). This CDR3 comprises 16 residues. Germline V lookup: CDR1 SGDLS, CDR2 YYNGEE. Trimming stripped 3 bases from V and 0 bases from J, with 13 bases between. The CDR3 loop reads CASSARQVHSGNTIYF. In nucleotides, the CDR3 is TGTGCCAGCAGCGCCAGACAGGTACACTCTGGAAACACCATATATTTT.

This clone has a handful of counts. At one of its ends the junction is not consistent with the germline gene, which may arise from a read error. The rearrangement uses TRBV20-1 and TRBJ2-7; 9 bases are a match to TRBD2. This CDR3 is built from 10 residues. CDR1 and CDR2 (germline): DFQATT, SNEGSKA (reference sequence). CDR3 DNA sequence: TGCAGTGCTAGCGGGACTAGCTTTAACTTC. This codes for CSASGTSFNF.

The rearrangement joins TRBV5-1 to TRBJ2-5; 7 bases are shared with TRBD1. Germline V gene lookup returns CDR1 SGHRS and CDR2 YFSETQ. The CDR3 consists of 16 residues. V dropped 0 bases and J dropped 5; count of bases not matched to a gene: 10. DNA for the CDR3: TGCGCCAGCAGCTTGGCCCCACAGGGGTCCGGGGAGACCCAGTACTTC. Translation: CASSLAPQGSGETQYF.

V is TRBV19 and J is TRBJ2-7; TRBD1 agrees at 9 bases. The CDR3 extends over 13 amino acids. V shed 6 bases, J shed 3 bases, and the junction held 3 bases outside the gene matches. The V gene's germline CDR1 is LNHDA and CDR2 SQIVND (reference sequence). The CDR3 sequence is CASRRTGVYEQYF. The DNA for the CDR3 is TGTGCCAGTAGAAGGACAGGGGTCTACGAGCAGTACTTC.

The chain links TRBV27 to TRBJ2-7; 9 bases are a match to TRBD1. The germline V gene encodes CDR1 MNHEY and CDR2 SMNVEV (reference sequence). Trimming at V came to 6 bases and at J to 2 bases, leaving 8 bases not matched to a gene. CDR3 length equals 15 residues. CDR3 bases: TGTGCCAGCAGCCTAAGTGGACAGGGGCCCTACGAGCAGTACTTC. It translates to CASSLSGQGPYEQYF.

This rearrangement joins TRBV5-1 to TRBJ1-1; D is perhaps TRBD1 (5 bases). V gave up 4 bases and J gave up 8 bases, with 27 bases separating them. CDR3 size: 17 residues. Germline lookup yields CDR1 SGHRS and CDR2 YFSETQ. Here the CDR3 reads CASSHSRERATAGEAFF. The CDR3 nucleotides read TGCGCCAGCAGCCACAGCAGGGAACGGGCCACAGCAGGGGAAGCTTTCTTT.

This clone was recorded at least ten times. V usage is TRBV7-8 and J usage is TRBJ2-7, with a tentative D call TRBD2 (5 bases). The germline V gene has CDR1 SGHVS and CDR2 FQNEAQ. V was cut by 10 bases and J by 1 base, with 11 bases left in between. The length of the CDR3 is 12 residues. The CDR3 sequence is CATGLFSYEQYF. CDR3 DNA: TGTGCCACCGGACTTTTTTCCTACGAGCAGTACTTC. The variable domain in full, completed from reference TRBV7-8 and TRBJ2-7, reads GAGVSQSPRYKVAKRGQDVALRCDPISGHVSLFWYQQALGQGPEFLTYFQNEAQLDKSGLPSDRFFAERPEGSVSTLKIQRTQQEDSAVYLCATGLFSYEQYFGPGTRLTVT.

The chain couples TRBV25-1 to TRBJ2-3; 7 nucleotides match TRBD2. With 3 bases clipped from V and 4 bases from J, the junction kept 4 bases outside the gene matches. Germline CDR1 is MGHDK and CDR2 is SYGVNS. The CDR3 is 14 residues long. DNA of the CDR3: TGTGCCAGCAGTGATGGACTAGATTCAGATACGCAGTATTTT. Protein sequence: CASSDGLDSDTQYF.

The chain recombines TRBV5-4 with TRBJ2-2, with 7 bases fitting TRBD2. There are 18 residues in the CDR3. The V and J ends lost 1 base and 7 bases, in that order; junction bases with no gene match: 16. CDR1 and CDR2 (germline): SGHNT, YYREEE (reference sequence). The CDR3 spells CASSLSNSAGVEVGELFF. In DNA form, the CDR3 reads TGTGCCAGCAGCTTGAGTAATTCGGCGGGAGTTGAGGTCGGGGAGCTGTTTTTT.

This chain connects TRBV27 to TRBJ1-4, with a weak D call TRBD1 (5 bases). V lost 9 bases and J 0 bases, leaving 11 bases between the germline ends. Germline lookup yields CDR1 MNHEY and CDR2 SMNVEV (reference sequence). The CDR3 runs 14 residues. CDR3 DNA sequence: TGTGCCAGTGGGGCGTTTGCAACTAATGAAAAACTGTTTTTT. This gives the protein CASGAFATNEKLFF.

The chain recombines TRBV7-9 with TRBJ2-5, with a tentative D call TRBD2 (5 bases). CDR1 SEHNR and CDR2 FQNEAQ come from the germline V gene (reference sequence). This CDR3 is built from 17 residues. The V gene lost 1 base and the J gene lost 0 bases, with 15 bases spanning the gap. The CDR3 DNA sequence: TGTGCCAGCAGCTTAGGACCCAGCGGTCGGGACCAAGAGACCCAGTACTTC. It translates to CASSLGPSGRDQETQYF.

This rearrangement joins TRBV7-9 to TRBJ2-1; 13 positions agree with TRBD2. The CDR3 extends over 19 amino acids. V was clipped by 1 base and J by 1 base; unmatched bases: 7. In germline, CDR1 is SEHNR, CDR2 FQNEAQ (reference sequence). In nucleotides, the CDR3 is TGTGCCAGCAGCTTAGTTGGACTAGCGGGAGTCTCGTCCTACAATGAGCAGTTCTTC. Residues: CASSLVGLAGVSSYNEQFF.

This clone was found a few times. CDR3 region: CASSLGGPRIYEQYF. The CDR3 region has the DNA TGCGCCAGCAGCTTGGGAGGGCCTAGGATCTACGAGCAGTACTTC. The chain joins TRBV5-1 to TRBJ2-7, with D perhaps matching TRBD2 (5 bases). Germline V gene lookup returns CDR1 SGHRS and CDR2 YFSETQ. The V end lost 0 bases, the J end lost 3 bases, and 13 bases lay between the germline ends. The CDR3 loop spans 15 amino acids.

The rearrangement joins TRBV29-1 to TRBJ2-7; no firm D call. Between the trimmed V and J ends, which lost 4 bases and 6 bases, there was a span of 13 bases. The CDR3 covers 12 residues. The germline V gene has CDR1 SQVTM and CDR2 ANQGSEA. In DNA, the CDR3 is TGCAGCGTTGCCGGAAATCAGGCCGAGCAGTACTTC. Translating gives CSVAGNQAEQYF.

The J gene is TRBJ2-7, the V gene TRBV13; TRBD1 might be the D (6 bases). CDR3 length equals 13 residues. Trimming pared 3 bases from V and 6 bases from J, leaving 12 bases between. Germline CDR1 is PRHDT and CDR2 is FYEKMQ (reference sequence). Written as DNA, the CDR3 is TGTGCCAGCAGCTTCACTAACAGGGCCGAGCAGTACTTC. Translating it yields CASSFTNRAEQYF.

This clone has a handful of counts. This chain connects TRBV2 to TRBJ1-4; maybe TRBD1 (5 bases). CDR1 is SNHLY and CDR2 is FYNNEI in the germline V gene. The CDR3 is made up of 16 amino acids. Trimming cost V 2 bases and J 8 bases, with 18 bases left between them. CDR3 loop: CASSELGGAGGEKLFF. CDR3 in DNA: TGTGCCAGCAGTGAACTAGGAGGGGCCGGTGGGGAAAAACTGTTTTTT.